These T cell receptor beta chains were read from a single sample in a study of blood T cells in healthy people across ages. MiXCR, run by TCRdb on the 5' RACE reads, gives a single entry per CDR3 protein. The sample consists of 650,000 or so distinct CDR3 sequences, over 40% of them appearing once. Material: blood. Receptors originate from a woman aged 80 or over in good health. Each CDR3 is given with its conserved first and last residue. Fields, in order: CDR3 protein, CDR3 DNA, clone size, V gene, D gene, J gene. The D gene is left open where the match is weak. The listing skips clone size in some rows; elsewhere it reads once, few, many or a size class.

CASSRDRPETQYF,TGCGCCAGCAGCCGCGACAGACCAGAGACCCAGTACTTC,many,TRBV5-1,.,TRBJ2-5
CASSFRTQEKLFF,TGTGCCAGCAGCTTCCGGACCCAAGAAAAACTGTTTTTT,.,TRBV7-9,.,TRBJ1-4
CSAQPGLAGADTQYF,TGCAGTGCCCAGCCGGGACTAGCGGGAGCAGATACGCAGTATTTT,many,TRBV20-1,TRBD2,TRBJ2-3
CASVSYNEQFF,TGTGCCAGCGTAAGCTACAATGAGCAGTTCTTC,many,TRBV3-1,.,TRBJ2-1
CASSPRDPNYNEQFF,TGTGCCAGCAGCCCCCGGGACCCCAATTACAATGAGCAGTTCTTC,many,TRBV12-3/TRBV12-4,.,TRBJ2-1
CSARRTDFYTEAFF,TGCAGTGCTAGGAGGACTGATTTCTACACTGAAGCTTTCTTT,.,TRBV20-1,.,TRBJ1-1
CASSFRRENEQFF,TGTGCCAGCAGCTTTCGGAGGGAGAATGAGCAGTTCTTC,many,TRBV7-2,.,TRBJ2-1
CASSSTANRANSPLHF,TGTGCCAGCAGCTCTACAGCGAACCGGGCTAATTCACCCCTCCACTTT,.,TRBV7-9,.,TRBJ1-6
CATSRDKGLVYEQYF,TGTGCCACCAGCAGAGATAAGGGACTAGTTTACGAGCAGTACTTC,.,TRBV15,TRBD2,TRBJ2-7
CASRFAADTQYF,TGTGCCAGCAGATTCGCGGCAGATACGCAGTATTTT,.,TRBV12-3/TRBV12-4,.,TRBJ2-3
CASSLGGGPHNEQFF,TGTGCCAGCAGCTTAGGTGGGGGGCCCCACAATGAGCAGTTCTTC,.,TRBV7-8,.,TRBJ2-1
CASSYRDSHNEQFF,TGTGCCAGCAGCTACCGGGACAGCCACAATGAGCAGTTCTTC,.,TRBV13,TRBD1,TRBJ2-1
CASSPTGHSGANVLTF,TGTGCCAGCAGTCCCACAGGGCACTCTGGGGCCAACGTCCTGACTTTC,.,TRBV6-2/TRBV6-3,.,TRBJ2-6
CASRVTGPAYGYTF,TGTGCCAGCAGAGTGACAGGGCCAGCCTATGGCTACACCTTC,few,TRBV2,TRBD1,TRBJ1-2
CSFGQGTFREEQFF,TGCAGCTTCGGACAGGGAACCTTTAGGGAGGAGCAGTTCTTC,many,TRBV29-1,TRBD1,TRBJ2-1
CSARVGGQKETQYF,TGCAGTGCTAGAGTGGGGGGACAAAAAGAGACCCAGTACTTC,.,TRBV20-1,.,TRBJ2-5
CASSLFGGAYNEQYF,TGTGCCAGCAGCTTATTCGGCGGTGCCTACAATGAGCAGTACTTC,.,TRBV7-9,.,TRBJ2-7
CASSQGPCEQYF,TGTGCCAGCAGCCAAGGACCCTGCGAGCAGTACTTC,.,TRBV3-1,.,TRBJ2-7
CASSLATSGRAYGETQYF,TGTGCCAGCAGCTTGGCAACTAGCGGGAGGGCGTATGGGGAGACCCAGTACTTC,.,TRBV5-5,TRBD2,TRBJ2-5
CASSVDAGETQYF,TGTGCCAGCAGCGTAGACGCAGGGGAGACCCAGTACTTC,.,TRBV9,.,TRBJ2-5
CASSLGRGSNYGYTF,TGTGCCAGCAGTTTAGGCAGGGGTAGTAATTATGGCTACACCTTC,many,TRBV12-3/TRBV12-4,.,TRBJ1-2
CASSGTSGSREQYF,TGTGCCAGCAGCGGGACTAGCGGGAGTCGAGAGCAGTACTTC,many,TRBV12-3/TRBV12-4,TRBD2,TRBJ2-5
CASSQALAGVVGDTQYF,TGCGCCAGCAGCCAAGCGCTCGCGGGGGTTGTGGGAGATACGCAGTATTTT,.,TRBV4-3,TRBD2,TRBJ2-3
CAWSGRSGGNEQYF,TGTGCCTGGAGTGGCCGTAGCGGGGGCAATGAGCAGTACTTC,.,TRBV30,TRBD2,TRBJ2-5
CASRQISANTGELFF,TGCGCCAGCAGACAGATTTCCGCGAACACCGGGGAGCTGTTTTTT,.,TRBV10-2,.,TRBJ2-2
CASGLGSSYNEQFF,TGTGCCAGCGGCTTGGGGTCCTCTTACAATGAGCAGTTCTTC,.,TRBV5-8,.,TRBJ2-1
CASSGRRAGNYEQYF,TGCGCCAGCAGCGGTCGACGAGCGGGAAACTACGAGCAGTACTTC,few,TRBV5-1,TRBD2,TRBJ2-7
CASSPQRIQETQYF,TGTGCCAGCAGCCCTCAGAGAATACAAGAGACCCAGTACTTC,.,TRBV3-1,.,TRBJ2-5
CAMDRVGTGELFF,TGTGCCATGGATCGGGTGGGAACCGGGGAGCTGTTTTTT,.,TRBV30,.,TRBJ2-2
CASSPDRSRYEQYF,TGCGCCAGCAGCCCGGACAGGTCGCGCTACGAGCAGTACTTC,.,TRBV5-1,TRBD1,TRBJ2-7
CASSWERGREQFF,TGCGCCAGCAGCTGGGAGCGGGGACGGGAGCAGTTCTTC,few,TRBV5-1,TRBD2,TRBJ2-1
CSAHTDRFETQYF,TGCAGTGCTCACACGGACAGGTTTGAGACCCAGTACTTC,.,TRBV20-1,TRBD1,TRBJ2-5
CASSYYGSSSTDTQYF,TGTGCCAGCTCATACTACGGGTCTTCTAGCACAGATACGCAGTATTTT,.,TRBV18,.,TRBJ2-3
CAQGRETQYF,TGTGCCCAGGGGAGGGAGACCCAGTACTTC,.,TRBV19,.,TRBJ2-5
CAWREREGYTF,TGTGCCTGGAGGGAGAGGGAAGGCTACACCTTC,.,TRBV30,.,TRBJ1-2
CASSLAHTDTQYF,TGTGCCAGCAGCCTAGCCCACACAGATACGCAGTATTTT,.,TRBV9,.,TRBJ2-3
CASSDPGSGNTIYF,TGTGCCAGCAGCGATCCAGGGTCTGGAAACACCATATATTTT,few,TRBV7-9,.,TRBJ1-3